This passage covers 30 T cell receptor beta chains from one sample sequenced in a study of blood T cell repertoires in COVID-19. TCRdb's copy holds only in-frame clones and misses some; the assay was immunoSEQ multiplex PCR. The sample contains approximately 100,000 clones, about 80% of which appear only once. What was sequenced was peripheral blood. All receptors come from a man between 60 and 75 years old with acute or convalescent COVID-19.

The rearrangement links TRBV14 to TRBJ1-2; D might be TRBD1 (6 bases). V was clipped by 4 bases and J by 13 bases, with 13 bases between them. The germline gives CDR1 SGHDN, CDR2 FVKESK. This CDR3 is built from 11 residues. CDR3 protein: CASSLVGQPTF. CDR3 bases: TGTGCCAGCAGCCTGGTTGGACAGCCCACCTTC.

The sample holds a few counts of this clone. V gene TRBV6-6 combines with J gene TRBJ1-6, with 8 bases lining up with TRBD1. Germline V gene lookup returns CDR1 MNHNY and CDR2 SVGAGI (reference sequence). The CDR3 has 15 residues. The V gene end was trimmed by 4 bases and the J gene end by 7 bases; junction bases not matched to a gene: 6. CDR3 protein: CASSSPGQGNSPLHF. The CDR3 DNA reads as TGTGCCAGCAGTTCCCCCGGACAGGGCAATTCACCCCTCCACTTT.

The chain uses TRBV11-2 and TRBJ1-1; D gene unclear. There are 14 residues in the CDR3. V was pared by 2 bases and J by 1 base, with 8 bases between. Germline lookup yields CDR1 SGHAT and CDR2 FQNNGV. CDR3 bases: TGTGCCAGCAGCTTAACCGACACGAACACTGAAGCTTTCTTT. Its translation: CASSLTDTNTEAFF.

The CDR3 protein is CASSSGTTNSYNEQFF. The DNA for the CDR3 is TGTGCCAGCAGCTCAGGGACAACGAATTCCTACAATGAGCAGTTCTTC. J is TRBJ2-1 and V is TRBV13, with D possibly TRBD1 on 6 matching bases. Looked up from germline, CDR1 is PRHDT and CDR2 is FYEKMQ (reference sequence). This CDR3 has 16 residues. V lost 4 bases and J lost 1, with 14 bases in between.

The chain carries TRBV6-5 and TRBJ1-2; TRBD1 aligns across 7 bases. With 5 bases clipped from V and 0 bases from J, the junction kept 6 bases outside the gene matches. The CDR3 is 15 amino acids. Germline-derived CDR1 and CDR2 are MNHEY and SVGAGI. The CDR3, as DNA: TGTGCCAGCAGTCGGACAGGAGACGCTAACTATGGCTACACCTTC. Its translation is CASSRTGDANYGYTF.

J is TRBJ1-5 and V is TRBV30; no reliable D call. The CDR3 totals 13 residues. Per germline, CDR1 GTSNPN and CDR2 SVGIG (reference sequence). V was clipped by 0 bases and J by 10 bases, with 13 bases between them. The CDR3 DNA follows: TGTGCCTGGAGTGTAAAGTTGAGTGGTCCCCAGCATTTT. Translated: CAWSVKLSGPQHF.

The V call is TRBV25-1, the J call TRBJ1-5; the match to TRBD1 covers 8 bases. Germline V gives CDR1 MGHDK, CDR2 SYGVNS. V lost 4 bases and J lost 5; bases outside the gene matches: 4. CDR3 size: 14 residues. CDR3 protein: CASSVDREDQPQHF. The CDR3 DNA follows: TGTGCCAGCAGTGTGGACAGGGAGGATCAGCCCCAGCATTTT.

This sequence joins TRBV27 and TRBJ1-1; D gene ambiguous. CDR1 is MNHEY, CDR2 SMNVEV, per germline (reference sequence). The germline V and J ends were trimmed by 6 bases and 7 bases, with 15 bases remaining between them. The CDR3 has 13 residues. The CDR3 bases are TGTGCCAGCAGCTCCAACGTCTATAGTGAAGCTTTCTTT. As protein: CASSSNVYSEAFF.

The chain uses TRBV5-1 and TRBJ2-7, with 7 positions matching TRBD2. Germline CDR1 is SGHRS and CDR2 is YFSETQ. Unmatched junction bases numbered 11, after V lost 5 bases and J lost 3 bases. The CDR3 contains 15 residues. The CDR3 is CASRLRGERGYEQYF. The CDR3 DNA reads as TGCGCCAGCAGGCTACGGGGGGAGAGGGGCTACGAGCAGTACTTC.

The chain recombines TRBV6-5 with TRBJ1-2, with TRBD1 identical over 7 bases. There are 15 residues in the CDR3. Per the germline V gene, CDR1 is MNHEY and CDR2 is SVGAGI. Trimming at V came to 2 bases and at J to 8 bases, leaving 11 bases not matched to a gene. In nucleotides, the CDR3 is TGTGCCAGCAGTTACACGTGGGACAGCAGCAGGGGCTACACCTTC. Residues: CASSYTWDSSRGYTF.

This clone appeared a few times. The V call is TRBV18, the J call TRBJ2-7; D is uncertain. CDR3 length: 14 amino acids. Between the trimmed V and J ends, which lost 0 bases and 0 bases, there was a span of 6 bases. CDR1 KGHSH and CDR2 LQKENI come from the germline V gene. Here the CDR3 reads CASSPPANSYEQYF. CDR3 bases: TGTGCCAGCTCACCACCGGCCAACTCCTACGAGCAGTACTTC.

The J gene is TRBJ1-5, the V gene TRBV19; unclear D gene. There are 14 residues in the CDR3. CDR1 is LNHDA, CDR2 SQIVND, per germline (reference sequence). V shed 9 bases and J shed 4 bases, with 16 bases lying between them. This chain's CDR3 is CASSVGDPNQPQHF. DNA of the CDR3: TGTGCCAGCTCGGTGGGCGACCCAAATCAGCCCCAGCATTTT.

The V gene is TRBV7-3, the J gene TRBJ2-3; possibly TRBD1 for D (6 bases). The CDR3 runs to 14 residues. The germline V gene has CDR1 SGHTA and CDR2 FQGTGA. V lost 5 bases and J lost 1, with 10 bases in between. The CDR3 region has the DNA TGTGCCAGCAGCCCAAGGACAGGCACAGATACGCAGTATTTT. Its translation: CASSPRTGTDTQYF.

The chain joins TRBV9 to TRBJ1-2, with 8 bases that match TRBD1. This CDR3 has 16 amino acids. Germline lookup yields CDR1 SGDLS and CDR2 YYNGEE. After removal of 5 bases from V and 2 bases from J, the junction contained 11 bases not matched to a gene. CDR3 amino acids: CASSRQGQVFNYGYTF. CDR3 nucleotide sequence: TGTGCCAGCAGTCGTCAGGGACAGGTTTTCAACTATGGCTACACCTTC. The variable domain in full, completed from reference TRBV9 and TRBJ1-2, reads DSGVTQTPKHLITATGQRVTLRCSPRSGDLSVYWYQQSLDQGLQFLIQYYNGEERAKGNILERFSAQQFPDLHSELNLSSLELGDSALYFCASSRQGQVFNYGYTFGSGTRLTVV.

In this sample, this clone turned up a few times. The chain recombines TRBV7-9 with TRBJ1-2; 7 bases line up with TRBD1. V was pared by 7 bases and J by 4 bases, with 15 bases of the junction left unmatched. The germline V gene encodes CDR1 SEHNR and CDR2 FQNEAQ (reference sequence). The CDR3 runs to 16 residues. The CDR3 sequence is CASIKIGQEQTYGYTF. The CDR3 DNA follows: TGTGCCAGCATCAAAATAGGACAGGAGCAAACCTATGGCTACACCTTC. Full variable domain (remainder filled in from reference TRBV7-9 and TRBJ1-2): DTGVSQNPRHKITKRGQNVTFRCDPISEHNRLYWYRQTLGQGPEFLTYFQNEAQLEKSRLLSDRFSAERPKGSFSTLEIQRTEQGDSAMYLCASIKIGQEQTYGYTFGSGTRLTVV.

Turning to this clone: Other DNA sequences within the sample encode an identical CDR3. The chain employs TRBV2 and TRBJ1-2, with 8 nucleotides matching TRBD1. There are 14 residues in the CDR3. CDR1 is SNHLY and CDR2 is FYNNEI in the germline V gene. Trimming cost V 4 bases and J 7 bases; bases outside gene matches: 8. As DNA, the CDR3 is TGTGCCAGCAGTGGGCAGGGGGCGGCAGGTGGCTACACCTTC. It encodes CASSGQGAAGGYTF.

This chain joins TRBV5-4 and TRBJ2-3; TRBD2 might be the D (7 bases). The CDR3 extends over 14 amino acids. With 0 bases removed from V and 15 bases from J, the gap between germline ends came to 20 bases. Per the germline V gene, CDR1 is SGHNT and CDR2 is YYREEE (reference sequence). The CDR3: CASSLVSAGASLYF. DNA for the CDR3: TGTGCCAGCAGCTTGGTATCGGCGGGGGCTTCATTATATTTT.

The chain combines TRBV27 with TRBJ2-7; tentative D call: TRBD1 (5 bases). This CDR3 is built from 14 residues. Germline CDR1 is MNHEY and CDR2 is SMNVEV (reference sequence). The V end was cut by 5 bases, the J end by 5 bases, with 16 bases between. The CDR3 sequence is CASSPNSGFNEQYF. The CDR3 DNA is TGTGCCAGCAGTCCAAATTCAGGGTTCAACGAGCAGTACTTC.

This clone has just a few counts. V and J are TRBV11-2 and TRBJ2-2, with TRBD1 as a possible D gene (5 bases). V lost 3 bases, J lost 5 bases, and 13 bases lay in between. This CDR3 spans 15 amino acids. CDR1 SGHAT and CDR2 FQNNGV come from the germline V gene. CDR3 region: CASSLGQERTGELFF. Here the CDR3 DNA reads TGTGCCAGCAGCTTGGGGCAGGAGAGGACCGGGGAGCTGTTTTTT.

The chain joins TRBV27 to TRBJ1-2; the match to TRBD1 covers 7 bases. Germline CDR1 is MNHEY and CDR2 is SMNVEV (reference sequence). The junction had 8 bases not matched to a gene; V was cut back by 3 bases and J by 4 bases. There are 15 residues in the CDR3. Written as DNA, the CDR3 is TGTGCCAGCAGTTTTCGGGACAGACCTCTCTATGGCTACACCTTC. Translated: CASSFRDRPLYGYTF.

Concerning this clone itself: The sample has other DNA sequences that encode this CDR3 too. The rearrangement uses TRBV29-1 and TRBJ1-1, with D uncertain. Trimming removed 6 bases at V and 4 bases at J, with 9 bases between. Germline V gene lookup returns CDR1 SQVTM and CDR2 ANQGSEA. The CDR3 is 11 residues long. The CDR3 is CSVGRSTEAFF. The DNA for the CDR3 is TGCAGCGTCGGTCGGTCCACTGAAGCTTTCTTT.

This chain joins TRBV7-2 and TRBJ1-5; D gene unclear. This CDR3 has 14 residues. V was trimmed by 5 bases and J by 4 bases, leaving 12 bases between them. Germline CDR1 reads SGHTA; CDR2 reads FQGNSA. CDR3: CASSLGRGNQPQHF. CDR3 sequence (DNA): TGTGCCAGCAGCCTCGGACGGGGTAATCAGCCCCAGCATTTT.

The chain recombines TRBV11-3 with TRBJ2-1; 7 nucleotides align to TRBD2. J was trimmed by 8 bases and V by 8 bases; bases with no gene match: 6. This CDR3 is 12 amino acids long. CDR1 is SGHNT and CDR2 is YENEEA in the germline V gene. The CDR3 region has the DNA TGTGCCAGCCGGGGGAGGGCCGATGAGCAGTTCTTC. This encodes CASRGRADEQFF.

This clone was recorded a few times. The genes are TRBV5-1 and TRBJ1-3, with a weak D call TRBD1 (6 bases). CDR1 SGHRS and CDR2 YFSETQ come from the germline V gene. The CDR3 runs 16 residues. V shed 0 bases and J shed 7 bases, with 17 bases lying between them. The CDR3 DNA is TGCGCCAGCAGCTTGGTGGTGGGGGCGCAGGTGAACACCATATATTTT. It yields the protein CASSLVVGAQVNTIYF.

The rearrangement joins TRBV11-2 to TRBJ2-1; 7 nucleotides align to TRBD2. The CDR3 consists of 16 residues. The V segment lost 5 bases and the J segment 0 bases; nucleotides outside the gene matches: 7. Germline assignment: CDR1 SGHAT and CDR2 FQNNGV. The CDR3 DNA reads as TGTGCCAGCAGCGGGGGGGACGGATTCTCCTACAATGAGCAGTTCTTC. It codes for CASSGGDGFSYNEQFF.

The chain has TRBV28 and TRBJ2-2, with 8 bases identical to TRBD1. The germline CDR1 and CDR2 sequences are MDHEN and SYDVKM. The length of the CDR3 is 14 residues. V lost 4 bases to trimming and J lost 7 bases; unmatched junction nucleotides: 5. CDR3 amino acids: CASSSSDRDGELFF. DNA of the CDR3: TGTGCCAGCAGTTCATCGGACAGGGACGGGGAGCTGTTTTTT.

This chain connects TRBV4-1 to TRBJ2-1; 12 bases are shared with TRBD2. The V gene's germline CDR1 is MGHRA and CDR2 YSYEKL. This CDR3 spans 18 amino acids. V gave up 1 base and J gave up 5 bases; unmatched junction bases: 9. For the CDR3, the DNA is TGCGCCAGCAGCCAAGCCCTACTAGCGGGGGGAGCGAACAATGAGCAGTTCTTC. Its protein product is CASSQALLAGGANNEQFF.

V and J are TRBV5-1 and TRBJ2-2; D not certain. Germline V gene sequence: CDR1 SGHRS, CDR2 YFSETQ. V was pared by 0 bases and J by 7 bases, with 10 bases between. This CDR3 comprises 14 residues. CDR3 bases: TGCGCCAGCAGCTTGGACGGGTTAGGCGGGGAGCTGTTTTTT. Protein product: CASSLDGLGGELFF. Using reference TRBV5-1 and TRBJ2-2 for the parts outside the CDR3, the full variable domain is KAGVTQTPRYLIKTRGQQVTLSCSPISGHRSVSWYQQTPGQGLQFLFEYFSETQRNKGNFPGRFSGRQFSNSRSEMNVSTLELGDSALYLCASSLDGLGGELFFGEGSRLTVL.

The J gene is TRBJ2-2, the V gene TRBV29-1, with TRBD2 matching over 10 bases. Germline loops: CDR1 SQVTM, CDR2 ANQGSEA. Trimming cost V 2 bases and J 3 bases; bases outside gene matches: 3. This CDR3 has 15 residues. The DNA of the CDR3 is TGCAGCGTTGAACTAGCGGGAGCCTACACCGGGGAGCTGTTTTTT. It specifies CSVELAGAYTGELFF.

V is TRBV11-2 and J is TRBJ1-4, with D uncertain. This CDR3 has 14 residues. With 5 bases removed from V and 0 bases from J, the gap between germline ends came to 7 bases. Germline-derived CDR1 and CDR2 are SGHAT and FQNNGV. CDR3 bases: TGTGCCAGCAGCAAACTACCAACTAATGAAAAACTGTTTTTT. Translating it yields CASSKLPTNEKLFF.